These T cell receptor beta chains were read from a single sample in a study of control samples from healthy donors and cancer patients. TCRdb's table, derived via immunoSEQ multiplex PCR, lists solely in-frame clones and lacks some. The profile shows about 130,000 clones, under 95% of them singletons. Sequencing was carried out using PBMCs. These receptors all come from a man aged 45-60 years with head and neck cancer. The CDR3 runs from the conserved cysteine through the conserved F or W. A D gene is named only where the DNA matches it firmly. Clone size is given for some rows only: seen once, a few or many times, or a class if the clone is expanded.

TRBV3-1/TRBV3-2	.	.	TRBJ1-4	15	CASSSRYTTNEKLFF	TGTGCCAGCAGCTCACGATATACAACTAATGAAAAACTGTTTTTT
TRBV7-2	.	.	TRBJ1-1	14	CASSLARTAAEAFF	TGTGCCAGCAGCTTAGCCCGGACGGCGGCTGAAGCTTTCTTT
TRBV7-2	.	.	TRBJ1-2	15	CASSLSSKREGGYTF	TGTGCCAGCAGCTTAAGTAGTAAACGGGAGGGGGGCTACACCTTC
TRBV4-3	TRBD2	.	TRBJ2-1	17	CASSRYLAGGPYNEQFF	TGCGCCAGCAGCCGCTATTTAGCGGGGGGGCCCTACAATGAGCAGTTCTTC
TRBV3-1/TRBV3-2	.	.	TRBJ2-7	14	CASSPQVGSYEQYF	TGTGCCAGCAGCCCCCAGGTCGGATCCTACGAGCAGTACTTC
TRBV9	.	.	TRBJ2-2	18	CASSPRGATYGFVGELFF	TGTGCCAGCAGCCCCCGAGGGGCGACATACGGTTTCGTCGGGGAGCTGTTTTTT
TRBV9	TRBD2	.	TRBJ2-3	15	CASSVGTSPTDTQYF	TGTGCCAGCAGCGTAGGGACTAGCCCGACAGATACGCAGTATTTT
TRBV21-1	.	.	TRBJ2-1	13	CASSIEGGNEQFF	TGTGCCAGCAGCATCGAGGGGGGCAATGAGCAGTTCTTC
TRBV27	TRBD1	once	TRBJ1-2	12	CASSTQGSGYTF	TGTGCCAGCAGCACACAGGGGAGCGGCTACACCTTC
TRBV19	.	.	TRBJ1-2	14	CASSIQQGNYGYTF	TGTGCCAGTAGTATCCAGCAGGGTAACTATGGCTACACCTTC
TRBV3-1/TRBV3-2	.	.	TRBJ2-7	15	CASSHPRGGTHEQYF	TGTGCCAGCAGCCATCCGCGCGGAGGGACCCACGAGCAGTACTTC
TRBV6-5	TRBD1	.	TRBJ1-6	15	CASSYLGQGPVPLHF	TGTGCCAGCAGTTACCTGGGACAGGGGCCTGTGCCCCTCCACTTT
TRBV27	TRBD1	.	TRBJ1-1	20	CASSLSTRRTGTHMNTEAFF	TGTGCCAGCAGTTTATCAACCCGGAGGACAGGGACACACATGAACACTGAAGCTTTCTTT
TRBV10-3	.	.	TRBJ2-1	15	CAISADRAGGNEQFF	TGTGCCATCAGTGCGGACAGGGCGGGGGGCAATGAGCAGTTCTTC
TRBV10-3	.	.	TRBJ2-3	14	CAIRPQTSTDTQYF	TGTGCCATCAGGCCCCAGACGAGCACAGATACGCAGTATTTT
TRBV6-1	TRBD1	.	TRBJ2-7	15	CASSEANRGYHEQYF	TGTGCCAGCAGTGAAGCGAACAGGGGATATCACGAGCAGTACTTC
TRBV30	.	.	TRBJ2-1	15	CAWSVRGSSYNEQFF	TGTGCCTGGAGTGTACGGGGGAGCTCCTACAATGAGCAGTTCTTC
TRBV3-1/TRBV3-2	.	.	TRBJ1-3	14	CASSQDGGGNTIYF	TGTGCCAGCAGCCAAGATGGGGGGGGAAACACCATATATTTT
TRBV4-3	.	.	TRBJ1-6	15	CASSQAGRFNSPLHF	TGCGCCAGCAGCCAAGCGGGGAGGTTCAATTCACCCCTCCACTTT
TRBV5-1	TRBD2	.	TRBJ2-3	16	CASSRRGGGSTDTQYF	TGCGCCAGCAGTCGACGGGGGGGCGGAAGCACAGATACGCAGTATTTT
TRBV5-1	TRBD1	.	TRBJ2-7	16	CASSHFSGQGTYEQYF	TGCGCCAGCAGCCACTTCTCGGGACAGGGGACTTACGAGCAGTACTTC
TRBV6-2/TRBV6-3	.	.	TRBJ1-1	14	CASSPYIANTEAFF	TGTGCCAGCAGCCCCTATATAGCTAACACTGAAGCTTTCTTT
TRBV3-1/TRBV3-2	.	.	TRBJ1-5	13	CASSKTVSGPQHF	TGTGCCAGCAGCAAGACAGTGAGTGGGCCCCAGCATTTT
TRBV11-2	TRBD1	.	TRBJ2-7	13	CASSTTGGNEQYF	TGTGCCAGCAGCACCACAGGGGGCAACGAGCAGTACTTC
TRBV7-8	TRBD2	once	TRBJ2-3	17	CASSLVAGGPRTDTQYF	TGTGCCAGCAGCTTAGTTGCGGGGGGGCCCCGCACAGATACGCAGTATTTT
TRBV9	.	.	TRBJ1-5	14	CASSLDDSNQPQHF	TGTGCCAGCAGTTTAGATGATAGCAATCAGCCCCAGCATTTT
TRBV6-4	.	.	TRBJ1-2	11	CAYRIRGGYTF	TGTGCCTATCGAATAAGAGGTGGCTACACCTTC
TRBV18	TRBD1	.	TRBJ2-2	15	CASSPGTGNSGELFF	TGTGCCAGCTCACCGGGGACAGGGAACTCCGGGGAGCTGTTTTTT
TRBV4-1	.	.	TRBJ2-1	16	CASSQALVPRDDEQFF	TGCGCCAGCAGCCAGGCACTAGTTCCCAGAGACGATGAGCAGTTCTTC
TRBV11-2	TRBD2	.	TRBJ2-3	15	CASSLGAGASDTQYF	TGTGCCAGCAGCTTAGGAGCGGGGGCGTCAGATACGCAGTATTTT
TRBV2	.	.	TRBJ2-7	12	CARAGDTPEQYF	TGTGCCAGGGCCGGGGATACACCCGAGCAGTACTTC
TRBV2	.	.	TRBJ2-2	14	CASSPTLYTGELFF	TGTGCCAGCAGTCCAACTCTTTACACCGGGGAGCTGTTTTTT
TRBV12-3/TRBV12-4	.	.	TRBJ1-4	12	CASSYRLYKLFF	TGTGCCAGCAGTTATCGATTGTATAAACTGTTTTTT
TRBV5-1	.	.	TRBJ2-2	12	CASSLGAGELFF	TGCGCCAGCAGCTTGGGGGCCGGGGAGCTGTTTTTT
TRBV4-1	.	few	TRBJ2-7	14	CASSQDPAGYEQYF	TGCGCCAGCAGCCAAGATCCGGCAGGCTACGAGCAGTACTTC
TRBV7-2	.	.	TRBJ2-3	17	CASSATRLAINTDTQYF	TGTGCCAGCAGCGCCACCCGGCTAGCCATTAACACAGATACGCAGTATTTT
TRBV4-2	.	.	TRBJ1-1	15	CASSQPGDRGTEAFF	TGTGCCAGCAGCCAACCCGGAGACCGGGGCACTGAAGCTTTCTTT
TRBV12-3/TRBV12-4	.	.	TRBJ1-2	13	CASSLGGGYGYTF	TGTGCCAGCAGTTTAGGGGGAGGCTATGGCTACACCTTC
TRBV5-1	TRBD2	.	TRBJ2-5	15	CASSLGTSSMETQYF	TGCGCCAGCAGCTTGGGGACTAGCAGTATGGAGACCCAGTACTTC
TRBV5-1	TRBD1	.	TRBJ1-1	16	CASSPTGQGWNTEAFF	TGCGCCAGCAGCCCTACTGGACAGGGATGGAACACTGAAGCTTTCTTT
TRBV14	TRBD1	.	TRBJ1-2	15	CASSQTPGGQGGYTF	TGTGCCAGCAGCCAAACCCCAGGGGGCCAGGGTGGCTACACCTTC
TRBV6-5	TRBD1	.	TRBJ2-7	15	CASSFLGTGSSEQYF	TGTGCCAGCAGTTTTCTTGGGACAGGGAGTAGCGAGCAGTACTTC
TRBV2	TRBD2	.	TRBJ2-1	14	CASRYSGVYNEQFF	TGTGCCAGCAGGTACAGCGGGGTCTACAATGAGCAGTTCTTC
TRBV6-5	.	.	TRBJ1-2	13	CASIGQLQGGYTF	TGTGCCAGCATAGGGCAGCTACAAGGGGGCTACACCTTC
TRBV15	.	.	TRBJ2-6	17	CATSRYRTPTGANVLTF	TGTGCCACCAGCAGGTATCGGACCCCGACCGGGGCCAACGTCCTGACTTTC
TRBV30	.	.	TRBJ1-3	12	CAWTPPGNTIYF	TGTGCCTGGACTCCACCTGGAAACACCATATATTTT
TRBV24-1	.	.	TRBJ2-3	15	CATSDSRDSTDTQYF	TGTGCCACCAGTGATTCCCGGGACAGCACAGATACGCAGTATTTT
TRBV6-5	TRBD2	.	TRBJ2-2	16	CASSYAASGVTGELFF	TGTGCCAGCAGTTACGCGGCTAGCGGCGTCACCGGGGAGCTGTTTTTT
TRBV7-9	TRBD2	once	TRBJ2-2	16	CASSLRERGYAGELFF	TGTGCCAGCAGCCTCCGGGAGCGGGGCTACGCCGGGGAGCTGTTTTTT